This T cell receptor (beta chain) was sequenced during a study of OX40 agonist ivuxolimab in advanced cancers. Method: immunoSEQ multiplex PCR; TCRdb's copy keeps in-frame clones and lacks some. The table lists 37,000 or so clones, roughly 78% of them singletons. Material: CD4+ or CD8+ T cells sorted from blood, obtained in a trial of the OX40 agonist ivuxolimab. This clonotype originated in an adult with an advanced solid tumor such as melanoma, head and neck, liver or kidney cancer.

The CDR3 is CASSLRGGAVYEQFF. For the CDR3, the DNA is TGTGCCAGCAGCTTACGAGGGGGGGCGGTATATGAGCAGTTCTTC. The V gene is TRBV11-3, the J gene TRBJ2-1; TRBD2 might be the D (7 bases). The ends were cut back, 2 bases at V and 8 bases at J, with 16 bases in the middle. The CDR3 is 15 residues long. The germline V gene has CDR1 SGHNT and CDR2 YENEEA. The full variable domain, with the rest looked up from reference TRBV11-3 and TRBJ2-1, is EAGVVQSPRYKIIEKKQPVAFWCNPISGHNTLYWYLQNLGQGPELLIRYENEEAVDDSQLPKDRFSAERLKGVDSTLKIQPAELGDSAVYLCASSLRGGAVYEQFFGPGTRLTVL.